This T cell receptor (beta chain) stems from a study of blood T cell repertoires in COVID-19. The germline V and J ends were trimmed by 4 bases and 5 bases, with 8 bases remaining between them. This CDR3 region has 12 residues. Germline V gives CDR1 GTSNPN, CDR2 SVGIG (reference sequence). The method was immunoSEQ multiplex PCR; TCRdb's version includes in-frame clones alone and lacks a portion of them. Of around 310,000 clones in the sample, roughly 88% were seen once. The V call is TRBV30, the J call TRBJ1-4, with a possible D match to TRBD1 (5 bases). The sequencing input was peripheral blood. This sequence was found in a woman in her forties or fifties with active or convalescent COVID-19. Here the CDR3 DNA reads TGTGCCTGGACGCAGGGAAATGAAAAACTGTTTTTT. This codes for CAWTQGNEKLFF. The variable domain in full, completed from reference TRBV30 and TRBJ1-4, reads SQTIHQWPATLVQPVGSPLSLECTVEGTSNPNLYWYRQAAGRGLQLLFYSVGIGQISSEVPQNLSASRPQDRQFILSSKKLLLSDSGFYLCAWTQGNEKLFFGSGTQLSVL.